These 16 T cell receptor beta chains originate from one sample sequenced in a study of blood T cells in healthy people across ages. A sample-barcoded 5' primer and a J-beta primer mix were used in a second PCR of roughly 7 to 11 cycles. TCRdb re-analysed the 5' RACE reads in MiXCR, keeping a single row per CDR3 protein. The sample has around 650,000 distinct CDR3 sequences, roughly 32% seen once. Sequenced sample: blood. The receptors originated from an elderly woman in good health.

The sample holds many counts of this clonotype. The chain is built from TRBV25-1 and TRBJ1-1; tentatively, D is TRBD1 (5 bases). There are 13 residues in the CDR3. V was trimmed by 7 bases and J by 7 bases, leaving 16 bases between them. Germline CDR1 and CDR2: MGHDK and SYGVNS. In DNA, the CDR3 is TGTGCCAGCATGGGGCAAAAATCGGATGAAGCTTTCTTT. Its protein is CASMGQKSDEAFF.

This sequence joins TRBV25-1 and TRBJ2-3; D call uncertain. The V gene's germline CDR1 is MGHDK and CDR2 SYGVNS. V was clipped by 3 bases and J by 1 base, with 17 bases between them. This CDR3 contains 17 residues. The CDR3 sequence: CASSEKAWAGRTDTQYF. The CDR3 DNA follows: TGTGCCAGCAGTGAGAAGGCGTGGGCCGGTCGCACAGATACGCAGTATTTT.

This clonotype is a singleton in its sample. A read error may explain this, as a much larger clone is one base away. The rearrangement links TRBV6-5 to TRBJ2-7, with a weak D call TRBD2 (5 bases). The CDR3 contains 15 residues. CDR1 and CDR2 (germline): MNHEY, SVGAGI. V shed 0 bases and J shed 2 bases, with 11 bases lying between them. DNA for the CDR3: TGTGCCAGCAGTTACTCGGCTGGGAGTCCCTACGAGCAGTACTTC. This encodes CASSYSAGSPYEQYF.

This clonotype was recorded a few times. The genes are TRBV27 and TRBJ1-6; D is undetermined. Germline V lookup: CDR1 MNHEY, CDR2 SMNVEV (reference sequence). This CDR3 contains 17 residues. The V gene lost 6 bases and the J gene lost 7 bases, with 22 bases spanning the gap. The CDR3 region is CASSPSITHATNSPLHF. The DNA of the CDR3 is TGTGCCAGCAGCCCCAGCATAACTCACGCTACCAATTCACCCCTCCACTTT.

The rearrangement links TRBV2 to TRBJ1-6, with D uncertain. V dropped 6 bases and J dropped 5 bases, with 11 bases sitting between them. Germline V lookup: CDR1 SNHLY, CDR2 FYNNEI. CDR3 size: 14 residues. The CDR3 here is CASRPPTNNSPLHF. CDR3 bases: TGTGCCAGCAGGCCACCCACAAATAATTCACCCCTCCACTTT.

This clonotype has a count of ten or more. This chain joins TRBV9 and TRBJ2-3; no reliable D call. V was trimmed by 0 bases and J by 1 base, leaving 6 bases between them. Per the germline V gene, CDR1 is SGDLS and CDR2 is YYNGEE. This CDR3 has 14 amino acids. CDR3 coding DNA: TGTGCCAGCAGCGTAGTGACTGGCACAGATACGCAGTATTTT. As protein: CASSVVTGTDTQYF.

This clonotype was seen at least ten times. This chain joins TRBV29-1 and TRBJ2-2; D may be TRBD1 or TRBD2 (5 bases each). CDR3 length: 14 residues. Between the trimmed V and J ends, which lost 6 bases and 4 bases, there was a span of 15 bases. Germline-derived CDR1 and CDR2 are SQVTM and ANQGSEA. CDR3 in amino acids: CSVAPGRGTGELFF. The CDR3 nucleotides read TGCAGCGTCGCTCCGGGACGAGGCACCGGGGAGCTGTTTTTT.

This clonotype was recorded many times. The CDR3: CASSLGFLAKNIQYF. CDR3 in DNA: TGTGCCAGCAGTTTAGGGTTTTTGGCCAAAAACATTCAGTACTTC. The V call is TRBV12-3 or TRBV12-4, the J call TRBJ2-4; D gene ambiguous. The V end was cut by 1 base, the J end by 1 base, with 8 bases between. The CDR3 length is 15 residues.

This clonotype was seen repeatedly, ten times or more. The V gene is TRBV20-1, the J gene TRBJ2-1; TRBD2 agrees at 13 bases. The trim removed 2 bases at V and 7 bases at J, leaving 11 bases unmatched. CDR3 length equals 17 residues. Germline V gene data show CDR1 as DFQATT and CDR2 as SNEGSKA (reference sequence). CDR3 DNA sequence: TGCAGTGCTAGAAGACCTGGGACTAGCGGGGTCGGAAATGAGCAGTTCTTC. This translates into CSARRPGTSGVGNEQFF.

This clonotype was counted a few times. The chain couples TRBV7-8 to TRBJ1-1; D might be TRBD1 (5 bases). V was pared by 5 bases and J by 1 base, with 11 bases between. Germline CDR1 and CDR2: SGHVS and FQNEAQ. The CDR3 loop spans 14 amino acids. The chain's CDR3 is CASSPGGKNTEAFF. The CDR3 bases are TGTGCCAGCAGCCCCGGGGGGAAGAACACTGAAGCTTTCTTT.

In this sample, this clonotype turned up many times. The rearrangement uses TRBV29-1 and TRBJ1-4; 7 nucleotides match TRBD1. The germline CDR1 and CDR2 sequences are SQVTM and ANQGSEA. V dropped 6 bases and J dropped 5; count of bases not matched to a gene: 9. There are 14 residues in the CDR3. The CDR3 loop reads CSVNGQAGNEKLFF. As DNA, the CDR3 is TGCAGCGTGAACGGACAGGCGGGGAATGAAAAACTGTTTTTT.

This clonotype came up many times. The CDR3 sequence is CASSLSVGEGRSDEQYF. The CDR3 DNA reads as TGTGCCAGCTCACTTTCTGTCGGGGAGGGTCGTTCGGACGAGCAGTACTTC. This sequence joins TRBV18 and TRBJ2-7; 7 bases align to TRBD2. Germline V gene sequence: CDR1 KGHSH, CDR2 LQKENI. After removal of 4 bases from V and 5 bases from J, the junction contained 17 bases not matched to a gene. This CDR3 region has 17 residues.

This clonotype was seen ten or more times. The chain couples TRBV7-3 to TRBJ1-1; D is undetermined. The ends were cut back, 1 base at V and 6 bases at J, with 12 bases in the middle. CDR3 length equals 14 residues. Germline-derived CDR1 and CDR2 are SGHTA and FQGTGA. CDR3 bases: TGTGCCAGCAGCTTAAGGGCAGGTCGGGCTGAAGCTTTCTTT. As protein: CASSLRAGRAEAFF.

Many counts were recorded for this clonotype. A read error is possible here, since a much larger clone lies one base away. The V gene is TRBV7-9, the J gene TRBJ2-7; TRBD1 matches 9 bases. CDR1 is SEHNR and CDR2 is FQNEAQ in the germline V gene (reference sequence). The J segment lost 6 bases and the V segment lost 4 bases, leaving 10 bases of the junction unmatched. The CDR3 is 15 amino acids. The CDR3 DNA reads TGTGCCAGCAGCTATAACCGGGACAGGGATGGCGAGCAGTACTTC. Protein sequence: CASSYNRDRDGEQYF.

This clonotype appeared many times. This chain links TRBV28 with TRBJ1-1; the D is unclear. Germline V gene lookup returns CDR1 MDHEN and CDR2 SYDVKM. This CDR3 spans 13 amino acids. Trimming removed 6 bases at V and 0 bases at J, with 8 bases between. The chain's CDR3 is CASSLPLNTEAFF. The DNA of the CDR3 is TGTGCCAGCAGCCTACCCCTGAACACTGAAGCTTTCTTT.

About this clonotype: A much larger clone sits a single nucleotide away, making a read error possible. The V and J genes are TRBV10-3 and TRBJ2-7; TRBD2 matches at 7 bases. CDR1 and CDR2 from the germline V gene are ENHRY and SYGVKD. CDR3 length: 13 amino acids. V shed 6 bases and J 3 bases; nucleotides not matched to a gene: 5. CDR3 amino acids: CAIRGGGYYEQYF. The CDR3 DNA sequence: TGTGCCATCAGGGGGGGGGGATACTACGAGCAGTACTTC.